There are many counts of the clone carrying this T cell receptor beta chain. The antigen is not known. PBMCs were obtained from roughly 10 ml fresh peripheral blood. Per germline, CDR1 MNHNS and CDR2 SASEGT. The V end lost 5 bases, the J end lost 4 bases, and 11 bases lay between the germline ends. This CDR3 contains 14 residues. The TCR beta CDR3 regions underwent amplification using RNA transcripts as the source. Carried out on the TCR CDR3, a first-round RT-PCR used the HTBI primer set. TCRdb independently ran MiXCR on the multiplex PCR reads; one entry per CDR3 protein. The sample yields about 600,000 distinct CDR3 sequences, more than 12% seen once. The data originate from a study of T cells in Graves' hyperthyroidism and ophthalmopathy. Study conclusions and caveats: The model foresaw ophthalmopathy a median roughly 6 months prior to onset. Most clonotypes expanded in thyroid above 0.001 were likewise present in blood.

The genes are TRBV6-1 and TRBJ2-2; possibly TRBD2 for D (7 bases). The TCR was taken from a woman aged 50 to 65 with Graves' ophthalmopathy. Sequenced input: blood. The CDR3 bases are TGTGCCAGCAGTTCCGGGGGGCCCACCGGGGAGCTGTTTTTT. It translates to CASSSGGPTGELFF.